In this sample, the clone carrying this TCR beta chain turned up once. The antigen is not known. The source of the sample is a study of CD8+ T cells in alopecia areata. General study findings and limits: Tofacitinib significantly decreased scalp clonality and expanded CD8+ clones among top 100. Clarity of TCR sharing across patients fell short of that in mice, possibly HLA-related. Higher clonality was seen in lesional scalp than in normal scalp, especially in alopecia totalis/universalis.

Extraction of RNA preceded its reverse transcription into cDNA, which served as the sequencing template. Assay: immunoSEQ multiplex PCR; the TCRdb copy retains only in-frame clones and omits some. This sample has under 150,000 clones, with around 54% found just once. The treatment: oral pan-JAK inhibitor, 5-10 mg twice daily. Sequenced here: CD4+ T cells sorted from blood, sampled at week 24, from a patient treated with tofacitinib. This clonotype was sampled from a human donor with alopecia areata.

The CDR3 DNA follows: TGTGCCAGCAGCTTAAATTCAGGGCGTGAAAAACTGTTTTTT. It translates to CASSLNSGREKLFF. The chain uses TRBV7-2 and TRBJ1-4; D is possibly TRBD1 (5 bases). Deletions cut 2 bases from V and 7 bases from J, with 11 bases between. CDR1 is SGHTA, CDR2 FQGNSA, per germline. The length of the CDR3 is 14 residues.